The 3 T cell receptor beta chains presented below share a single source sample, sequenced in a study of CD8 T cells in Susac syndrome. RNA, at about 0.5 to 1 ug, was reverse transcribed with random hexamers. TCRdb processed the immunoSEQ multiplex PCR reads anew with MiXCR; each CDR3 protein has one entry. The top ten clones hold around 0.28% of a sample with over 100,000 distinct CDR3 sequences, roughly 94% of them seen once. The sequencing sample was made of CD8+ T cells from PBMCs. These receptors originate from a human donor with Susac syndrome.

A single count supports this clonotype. CDR3 DNA: TGTGCCAGCAGTTGGATGAACACCGGGGAGCTGTTTTTT. Translated, it gives CASSWMNTGELFF. J is TRBJ2-2 and V is TRBV12-3 or TRBV12-4; D is undetermined. The CDR3 is made up of 13 amino acids. V was pared by 4 bases and J by 1 base, with 4 bases between.

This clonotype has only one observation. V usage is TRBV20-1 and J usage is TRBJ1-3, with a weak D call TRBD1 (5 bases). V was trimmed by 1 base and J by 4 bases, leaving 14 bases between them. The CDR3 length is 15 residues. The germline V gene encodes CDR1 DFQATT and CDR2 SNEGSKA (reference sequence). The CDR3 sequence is CSARAPGAGGNTIYF. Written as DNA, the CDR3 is TGCAGTGCTAGAGCCCCCGGCGCAGGGGGAAACACCATATATTTT.

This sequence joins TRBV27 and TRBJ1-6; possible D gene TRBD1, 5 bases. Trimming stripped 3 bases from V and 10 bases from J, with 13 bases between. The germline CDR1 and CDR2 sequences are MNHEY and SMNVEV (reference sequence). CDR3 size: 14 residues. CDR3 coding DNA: TGTGCCAGCAGTTTTTGGGGGGTCGGGTCACCCCTCCACTTT. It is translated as CASSFWGVGSPLHF.